These 23 T cell receptor beta chains share one sample of origin, sequenced in a study of CD8 T cells in ankylosing spondylitis. MiXCR, run by TCRdb on the 5' RACE reads, gives a single entry per CDR3 protein. The sample has approximately 150,000 distinct CDR3 sequences, 9.8% seen once; the top ten hold over 13%. Sequences were obtained from blood, either unsorted or a sorted T cell fraction (not recorded which). These receptors were taken from a female donor with ankylosing spondylitis or in good health (not recorded which).

This clonotype occurred many times. This chain connects TRBV3-1 to TRBJ1-2; D is unresolved. This CDR3 contains 14 residues. V was shortened by 0 bases and J by 4 bases, with 9 bases between the two germline ends. The germline gives CDR1 LGHDT, CDR2 YNNKEL (reference sequence). The CDR3 here is CASSQDSQAYGYTF. The CDR3 nucleotides read TGTGCCAGCAGCCAAGACAGTCAGGCCTATGGCTACACCTTC.

The chain employs TRBV3-1 and TRBJ2-5, with 10 bases matching TRBD2. V shed 5 bases, J shed 4 bases, and the junction held 13 bases outside the gene matches. The CDR3 extends over 17 amino acids. CDR1 and CDR2 from the germline V gene are LGHDT and YNNKEL (reference sequence). The chain's CDR3 is CASSKSRRSGRGETQYF. CDR3 DNA sequence: TGTGCCAGCAGCAAATCAAGACGGAGCGGGAGGGGAGAGACCCAGTACTTC.

There are a few counts of this clonotype. This rearrangement joins TRBV10-3 to TRBJ2-1; tentatively, D is TRBD1 (6 bases). The CDR3 consists of 16 residues. The germline V and J ends were trimmed by 10 bases and 2 bases, with 21 bases remaining between them. Germline V gene sequence: CDR1 ENHRY, CDR2 SYGVKD. The CDR3 region is CATRRTALPPYNEQFF. CDR3 DNA sequence: TGTGCCACCCGAAGGACAGCCCTTCCCCCCTACAATGAGCAGTTCTTC.

This clonotype was picked up many times. The chain has TRBV5-1 and TRBJ2-1; TRBD2 aligns across 10 bases. Looked up from germline, CDR1 is SGHRS and CDR2 is YFSETQ. The CDR3 extends over 16 amino acids. J lost 6 bases, V lost 2 bases, and 8 bases had no gene match. The CDR3 reads CASSFTSGIGGNEQFF. In DNA form, the CDR3 reads TGCGCCAGCAGCTTTACTAGCGGGATAGGGGGCAATGAGCAGTTCTTC.

The chain has TRBV7-9 and TRBJ2-7, with 7 bases identical to TRBD1. The CDR3 is made up of 13 amino acids. The V segment lost 4 bases and the J segment 5 bases; nucleotides outside the gene matches: 5. Germline V CDR1 and CDR2: SEHNR, FQNEAQ (reference sequence). CDR3 sequence reads: CASSSTGSDEQYF. DNA for the CDR3: TGTGCCAGCAGCTCGACAGGGTCCGACGAGCAGTACTTC.

The chain joins TRBV9 to TRBJ1-1, with 8 bases fitting TRBD1. The CDR3 spans 14 residues. CDR1 and CDR2 (germline): SGDLS, YYNGEE. J lost 11 bases, V lost 3 bases, and 12 bases had no gene match. Here the CDR3 DNA reads TGTGCCAGCAGCGGAGGAAACGACAGGGGCAGGGCTTTCTTT. Its translation: CASSGGNDRGRAFF.

This clonotype occurred many times. The chain is built from TRBV12-3 or TRBV12-4 and TRBJ2-1; D is ambiguous. Trimming cost V 3 bases and J 7 bases, with 13 bases left between them. CDR3 length: 14 amino acids. The CDR3 DNA is TGTGCCAGCAGTTTCGGCTCCAGCTCGAATGAGCAGTTCTTC. Protein: CASSFGSSSNEQFF.

The rearrangement uses TRBV6-1 and TRBJ1-1; D is uncertain. The V gene's germline CDR1 is MNHNS and CDR2 SASEGT. The germline V and J ends were trimmed by 7 bases and 0 bases, with 12 bases remaining between them. The CDR3 extends over 14 amino acids. The CDR3 DNA reads as TGTGCCAGCACCAAACGGAAGATGAACACTGAAGCTTTCTTT. It translates to CASTKRKMNTEAFF.

The table lists this clonotype with a few counts. This sequence joins TRBV6-1 and TRBJ2-2; D is unclear. Germline V lookup: CDR1 MNHNS, CDR2 SASEGT. The CDR3 length is 13 residues. Trimming took 8 bases from V and 1 from J, leaving 8 bases between them. DNA for the CDR3: TGTGCCAGCCACTGGGAGAACACCGGGGAGCTGTTTTTT. It specifies CASHWENTGELFF.

This chain joins TRBV20-1 and TRBJ2-7; maybe TRBD1 (6 bases). CDR1 and CDR2 from the germline V gene are DFQATT and SNEGSKA (reference sequence). The V end lost 4 bases, the J end lost 4 bases, and 17 bases lay between the germline ends. The CDR3 length is 14 residues. CDR3 nucleotide sequence: TGCAGTGCTAATCACAGGTTAGGGGGTTACGAGCAGTACTTC. Translation gives CSANHRLGGYEQYF.

This clonotype has a handful of counts. The chain is built from TRBV5-6 and TRBJ2-3; D gene uncertain. Germline values: CDR1 SGHDT, CDR2 YYEEEE. V was shortened by 6 bases and J by 0 bases, with 8 bases between the two germline ends. There are 13 residues in the CDR3. Here the CDR3 reads CASTPSSTDTQYF. CDR3 bases: TGTGCCAGCACCCCATCCAGCACAGATACGCAGTATTTT.

About this clonotype: Possible read error: a much larger clone is one base away. This chain joins TRBV20-1 and TRBJ2-7, with unresolved D. Per germline, CDR1 DFQATT and CDR2 SNEGSKA (reference sequence). The CDR3 spans 13 residues. CDR3 nucleotides: TGCAGTGCTCCTGGGCCTCACTCCCACGAGCAGTACTTC. It is translated as CSAPGPHSHEQYF.

On this clonotype: The CDR3 carries no conserved terminal phenylalanine or tryptophan, so it likely arises from a read error. The chain employs TRBV14 and TRBJ1-1; no firm D call. CDR1 is SGHDN, CDR2 FVKESK, per germline. Trimming removed 6 bases at V and 7 bases at J, with 18 bases between. This CDR3 has 14 amino acids. In DNA, the CDR3 is TGTGCCAGCAGTCCCCAGGATCGGAAGGGTGAAGCTTTCTAT. This gives the protein CASSPQDRKGEAFY.

This clonotype was seen more than once but under ten times. The CDR3: CASTVGQVDTGELFF. CDR3 in DNA: TGTGCCAGCACAGTGGGACAGGTGGACACCGGGGAGCTGTTTTTT. The chain employs TRBV6-1 and TRBJ2-2, with 8 nucleotides matching TRBD1. V lost 7 bases, J lost 3 bases, and 7 bases stayed unmatched. Germline V gene sequence: CDR1 MNHNS, CDR2 SASEGT. This CDR3 contains 15 residues.

This chain joins TRBV11-1 and TRBJ2-3; D unclear. The CDR3 runs to 14 residues. V was cut by 5 bases and J by 2 bases, with 11 bases left in between. The germline V gene has CDR1 SGHAT and CDR2 FQDESV (reference sequence). This CDR3 is CASSPERPTDTQYF. The CDR3 DNA reads as TGTGCCAGCAGCCCAGAGAGGCCCACAGATACGCAGTATTTT.

This clonotype was picked up a small number of times. The chain has TRBV5-1 and TRBJ2-2; 11 bases agree with TRBD2. Germline CDR1 SGHRS, CDR2 YFSETQ. V lost 4 bases, J lost 1 base, and 6 bases stayed unmatched. The CDR3 is 17 residues long. CDR3 DNA sequence: TGCGCCAGCAGCCTGGGACTAGCGGTAAAGAACACCGGGGAGCTGTTTTTT. As protein: CASSLGLAVKNTGELFF.

The rearrangement joins TRBV21-1 to TRBJ2-6; the DNA was not compared with TRBD1, the D call given in the table. TRBV21-1 is marked as a pseudogene. This CDR3 has 18 amino acids. The CDR3 coding sequence is TGTGCCAGCAGCATTAACAGGGTTTTTAACACTGGGGCCAACGTCCTGACTTTC. This codes for CASSINRVFNTGANVLTF.

Only a few counts were recorded for this clonotype. The chain combines TRBV6-1 with TRBJ2-3, with 13 nucleotides matching TRBD2. The junction had 12 bases not matched to a gene; V was cut back by 5 bases and J by 4 bases. The CDR3 is 18 amino acids. CDR1 and CDR2 from the germline V gene are MNHNS and SASEGT. CDR3 nucleotides: TGTGCCAGCAGTCGTCCCGGGACTAGCGGGAAGGACCCAGATACGCAGTATTTT. Amino acids: CASSRPGTSGKDPDTQYF.

Only a few counts were recorded for this clonotype. This sequence joins TRBV10-3 and TRBJ2-4, with 7 bases identical to TRBD1. CDR3 length equals 16 residues. The germline gives CDR1 ENHRY, CDR2 SYGVKD. Losses at the gene ends were 2 bases for V and 1 base for J; bases not matched to a gene: 5. In nucleotides, the CDR3 is TGTGCCATCAGTGAGGGAATACAGGGGGCCAAAAACATTCAGTACTTC. This gives the protein CAISEGIQGAKNIQYF.

The chain has TRBV4-1 and TRBJ1-6; the D is unclear. Germline CDR1 reads MGHRA; CDR2 reads YSYEKL. The V gene lost 0 bases and the J gene lost 9 bases, with 9 bases spanning the gap. This CDR3 contains 14 residues. The CDR3 loop is CASSQDHDGSPLHF. The CDR3 coding sequence is TGCGCCAGCAGCCAAGATCATGATGGTTCACCCCTCCACTTT.

Ten or more counts support this clonotype. The V and J genes are TRBV18 and TRBJ2-1; possibly TRBD2 for D (5 bases). The CDR3 has 14 residues. V lost 2 bases and J 6 bases, leaving 11 bases between the germline ends. The germline gives CDR1 KGHSH, CDR2 LQKENI. CDR3 residues: CASSPSEDSNEQFF. The CDR3 nucleotides are TGTGCCAGCTCACCATCGGAGGACTCCAATGAGCAGTTCTTC.

This clonotype was detected only a few times. CDR3 bases: TGTGCCAGTAGTGTAATGAGCAATCATCAGCCCCAGCATTTT. This codes for CASSVMSNHQPQHF. V is TRBV19 and J is TRBJ1-5; unclear D gene. Germline V gene sequence: CDR1 LNHDA, CDR2 SQIVND (reference sequence). The CDR3 has 14 amino acids. V shed 5 bases and J shed 5 bases, with 13 bases lying between them.

This clonotype was recorded at least ten times. The rearrangement uses TRBV4-3 and TRBJ1-1; D gene ambiguous. Trimming removed 0 bases at V and 2 bases at J, with 7 bases between. CDR3 length equals 14 residues. The V gene's germline CDR1 is LGHNA and CDR2 YSLEER. The CDR3 loop is CASSQDRLNTEAFF. CDR3 DNA sequence: TGCGCCAGCAGCCAAGACAGGCTCAACACTGAAGCTTTCTTT.